A selection of T cell receptor beta chains follows, all from one sample in a study of identical twins. Each CDR3 protein gets one entry after TCRdb re-called the 5' RACE reads with MiXCR. In the table there are about 890,000 distinct CDR3 sequences, 10% to 15% of which are singletons. The same sample was also used in a study of yellow fever vaccine responses in identical twins.

Sequencing used PBMCs. The receptors originated from a woman aged 18-35 years in good health. Each CDR3 is given with its conserved first and last residue. The D gene is left open where the match is weak. Clone sizes are given selectively: once, few, many, or a class where the clone is expanded.

TRBJ2-1 . TRBV21-1 13 . CATPGQGYNEQFF TGTGCCACACCGGGACAGGGGTACAATGAGCAGTTCTTC
TRBJ1-2 many TRBV5-6 13 . CASSFTANYGYTF TGTGCCAGCAGCTTTACGGCGAACTATGGCTACACCTTC
TRBJ2-6 many TRBV9 17 . CASSVNLKNSGANVLTF TGTGCCAGCAGCGTAAACCTCAAGAACTCTGGGGCCAACGTCCTGACTTTC
TRBJ2-1 few TRBV20-1 14 TRBD1 CSALGTGNGNEQFF TGCAGTGCTCTCGGGACAGGGAACGGGAATGAGCAGTTCTTC
TRBJ2-7 . TRBV12-3/TRBV12-4 16 . CASTLGGGRVARYPYF TGTGCCAGCACCCTAGGGGGAGGGAGGGTGGCAAGGTATCCGTACTTC
TRBJ2-3 many TRBV7-2 12 . CASRMGTDTQYF TGTGCCAGCAGAATGGGCACAGATACGCAGTATTTT
TRBJ2-3 few TRBV5-1 15 . CASRGAPSITDTQYF TGCGCCAGCAGGGGGGCCCCATCTATAACAGATACGCAGTATTTT
TRBJ2-6 few TRBV7-9 17 . CASSSKNRGGGANVLTF TGTGCCAGCAGCTCAAAGAATCGGGGCGGTGGGGCCAACGTCCTGACTTTC
TRBJ2-2 many TRBV3-1 13 . CASSQDTVGELFF TGTGCCAGCAGCCAAGATACGGTCGGGGAGCTGTTTTTT
TRBJ2-1 few TRBV12-3/TRBV12-4 16 . CASSPPAGERGAEQFF TGTGCCAGCAGTCCCCCGGCTGGGGAACGAGGTGCTGAGCAGTTCTTC
TRBJ2-3 . TRBV12-3/TRBV12-4 15 . CASSLAKASTDTQYF TGTGCCAGCAGTTTAGCTAAGGCTTCCACAGATACGCAGTATTTT
TRBJ1-1 few TRBV13 14 . CASSSPTGGPEAFF TGTGCCAGCAGCTCGCCGACAGGAGGCCCTGAAGCTTTCTTT
TRBJ1-5 . TRBV12-5 14 . CASVPEGVGQPQHF TGTGCTAGTGTCCCTGAGGGGGTGGGACAGCCCCAGCATTTT
TRBJ2-1 . TRBV7-9 16 TRBD2 CASSRLGLAGDNEQFF TGTGCCAGCAGCCGATTGGGACTAGCGGGAGACAATGAGCAGTTCTTC
TRBJ2-1 . TRBV7-2 15 TRBD2 CASSPRGGQWNEQFF TGTGCCAGCAGCCCTCGGGGGGGCCAGTGGAATGAGCAGTTCTTC
TRBJ1-1 . TRBV7-9 14 . CASSLNLVEAEAFF TGTGCCAGCAGCTTGAATCTTGTCGAGGCTGAAGCTTTCTTT
TRBJ1-4 few TRBV6-1 14 TRBD1 CASKWTGNNEKLFF TGTGCCAGCAAATGGACAGGCAATAATGAAAAACTGTTTTTT
TRBJ1-1 many TRBV20-1 13 . CSARVQGNTEAFF TGCAGTGCTAGAGTCCAGGGTAACACTGAAGCTTTCTTT
TRBJ2-6 few TRBV12-3/TRBV12-4 13 . CASSHGGANVLTF TGTGCCAGCAGCCACGGTGGGGCCAACGTCCTGACTTTC
TRBJ2-6 . TRBV6-1 15 . CASTPTGSRANVLTF TGTGCCAGCACCCCCACAGGGTCCCGGGCCAACGTCCTGACTTTC
TRBJ2-1 few TRBV4-1 18 TRBD2 CASSQKTGTSAPYNEQFF TGCGCCAGCAGCCAGAAGACGGGGACTAGCGCACCCTACAATGAGCAGTTCTTC
TRBJ2-5 many TRBV29-1 14 TRBD1 CSVATGGFQETQYF TGCAGCGTCGCAACAGGGGGCTTCCAAGAGACCCAGTACTTC
TRBJ2-1 many TRBV7-9 17 TRBD2 CASSPLLGTSGGNEQFF TGTGCCAGCAGCCCCCTACTAGGGACTAGCGGGGGGAATGAGCAGTTCTTC
TRBJ1-6 few TRBV5-1 15 . CASSFQVGYNSPLHF TGCGCCAGCAGCTTTCAGGTGGGGTATAATTCACCCCTCCACTTT
TRBJ2-1 few TRBV7-9 12 . CASSPVFDEQFF TGTGCCAGCAGCCCCGTGTTTGATGAGCAGTTCTTC
TRBJ1-4 . TRBV7-7 14 . CASSPGDKREKLFF TGTGCCAGCAGCCCAGGGGACAAGCGGGAAAAACTGTTTTTT
TRBJ2-3 few TRBV7-9 12 . CASSLREDTQYF TGTGCCAGCAGCTTGAGGGAAGATACGCAGTATTTT
TRBJ2-6 . TRBV4-1 17 . CASSQEVVGTGANVLTF TGCGCCAGCAGCCAAGAGGTGGTAGGGACTGGGGCCAACGTCCTGACTTTC
TRBJ2-5 few TRBV12-3/TRBV12-4 13 TRBD2 CASKPAGAETQYF TGTGCCAGCAAACCAGCGGGGGCTGAGACCCAGTACTTC